This section outlines one T cell receptor (beta chain) sequence together with its context. The CDR3 spans 15 residues. Germline V gene lookup returns CDR1 MNHEY and CDR2 SVGEGT. Trimming left V 5 bases short and J 2 bases short, with 10 bases between. This specimen comes from a study of CD8 T cells in Susac syndrome. Reverse transcription used about 0.45 to 1 ug RNA and random hexamers. TCRdb reprocessed the immunoSEQ multiplex PCR reads via MiXCR and lists one record per CDR3 protein. Found here are around 280,000 distinct CDR3 sequences, 70% to 90% of them singletons; the top ten hold approximately 0.11%.

Sequenced input: CD8+ T cells from PBMCs. The chain couples TRBV6-2 or TRBV6-3 to TRBJ2-6, with D uncertain. This sequence originates from a human donor with multiple sclerosis. Here the CDR3 DNA reads TGTGCCAGCAGTATATCACCAACTGGGGCCAACGTCCTGACTTTC. This sequence encodes CASSISPTGANVLTF.